This TCR beta chain was recovered during a study of shared clonotypes between healthy human individuals. Generated by immunoSEQ multiplex PCR, the TCRdb table keeps only in-frame clones and is missing some. Of about 1,500,000 clones in the sample, roughly 97% were seen once. This clone was observed once. The CDR3 spans 13 residues. V gave up 4 bases and J gave up 5 bases, with 9 bases separating them. Germline V gene lookup returns CDR1 SGHNT and CDR2 YENEEA. J is TRBJ2-1 and V is TRBV11-3, with D uncertain. Input material: naive CD4+ T cells sorted from blood. Subset: CD45RA+ positively selected. This receptor was obtained from a man aged 30-40 years in good health. CDR3 DNA: TGTGCCAGCAGCTCAGGATATAACAATGAGCAGTTCTTC. The encoded protein is CASSSGYNNEQFF.